One and the same sample provided the 21 T cell receptor beta chains below, sequenced in a study of shared clonotypes between healthy human individuals (dated by TCRdb to the early 2020s). The library was made by the immunoSEQ multiplex PCR assay. The table comes from immuneACCESS by way of TCRdb, which keeps in-frame sequences with V and J called. Part of the clones is missing from these tables; in studies checked, under half for an unresolved V gene and the rest for unknown reasons. Across this sample there are about 340,000 clones, with about 73% seen only once. The ten biggest clones cover 8.5% to 12% of the sample. Sequenced material: memory CD4+ T cells sorted from blood. The sample's cell subset or site, from its label and the paper: CD45RA-negative fraction. Every receptor here comes from a man between 25 and 39 years old in good health.

The chain employs TRBV7-8 and TRBJ1-1; D perhaps matches TRBD1 (6 bases). Per germline, CDR1 SGHVS and CDR2 FQNEAQ. Trimming removed 6 bases at V and 8 bases at J, with 13 bases between. This CDR3 contains 12 residues. The chain's CDR3 is CASSYREREAFF. CDR3 nucleotides: TGTGCCAGCAGTTACAGGGAGAGGGAAGCTTTCTTT.

Regarding this clone: Within the sample, other DNA sequences also encode this same CDR3. The V gene is TRBV18, the J gene TRBJ2-5; D possibly corresponds to TRBD2 (7 bases). Germline loops: CDR1 KGHSH, CDR2 LQKENI. V was clipped by 3 bases and J by 4 bases, with 9 bases between them. This CDR3 has 13 amino acids. CDR3: CASSPGGGETQYF. CDR3 nucleotides: TGTGCCAGCTCACCGGGAGGGGGAGAGACCCAGTACTTC.

The chain employs TRBV6-5 and TRBJ2-4; no clear D. Germline-derived CDR1 and CDR2 are MNHEY and SVGAGI. Trimming pared 9 bases from V and 4 bases from J, leaving 1 base between. The CDR3 is 9 residues long. The CDR3 DNA reads as TGTGCCAGAAAAAACATTCAGTACTTC. It translates to CARKNIQYF.

This chain links TRBV2 with TRBJ1-1; D unresolved. The germline gives CDR1 SNHLY, CDR2 FYNNEI. Between the trimmed V and J ends, which lost 6 bases and 5 bases, there was a span of 10 bases. There are 12 residues in the CDR3. The CDR3 loop is CASRGGRTEAFF. Here the CDR3 DNA reads TGTGCCAGCAGAGGTGGGAGAACTGAAGCTTTCTTT.

The chain carries TRBV10-3 and TRBJ2-2; 8 bases are a match to TRBD2. Germline V CDR1 and CDR2: ENHRY, SYGVKD. The length of the CDR3 is 11 residues. The CDR3 DNA is TGTGCAGCGGGAGCGGGCGGGGAGCTGTTTTTT. Amino acids: CAAGAGGELFF.

The chain is built from TRBV5-4 and TRBJ2-3; 8 bases map to TRBD1. After removal of 3 bases from V and 4 bases from J, the junction contained 1 base not matched to a gene. This CDR3 has 13 residues. CDR1 and CDR2 (germline): SGHNT, YYREEE (reference sequence). CDR3 in DNA: TGTGCCAGCAGCTCGGACAGGGCAGATACGCAGTATTTT. Translated, it gives CASSSDRADTQYF. Complete variable domain (other parts from reference TRBV5-4 and TRBJ2-3): ETGVTQSPTHLIKTRGQQVTLRCSSQSGHNTVSWYQQALGQGPQFIFQYYREEENGRGNFPPRFSGLQFPNYSSELNVNALELDDSALYLCASSSDRADTQYFGPGTRLTVL.

This sequence joins TRBV19 and TRBJ1-4; 7 bases align to TRBD1. The CDR3 runs to 14 residues. The germline CDR1 and CDR2 sequences are LNHDA and SQIVND (reference sequence). Trimming at V came to 7 bases and at J to 7 bases, leaving 9 bases not matched to a gene. CDR3 sequence (DNA): TGTGCCAGTATAGACAGGGCCGGCGGTGAAAAACTGTTTTTT. This encodes CASIDRAGGEKLFF.

The V call is TRBV18, the J call TRBJ2-2, with D tentatively TRBD1 (5 bases). The V end lost 4 bases, the J end lost 3 bases, and 9 bases lay between the germline ends. Germline CDR1 reads KGHSH; CDR2 reads LQKENI. The CDR3 spans 14 residues. The chain's CDR3 is CASSLAGYTGELFF. CDR3 DNA: TGTGCCAGCTCACTAGCAGGGTACACCGGGGAGCTGTTTTTT. The variable domain in full, completed from reference TRBV18 and TRBJ2-2, reads NAGVMQNPRHLVRRRGQEARLRCSPMKGHSHVYWYRQLPEEGLKFMVYLQKENIIDESGMPKERFSAEFPKEGPSILRIQQVVRGDSAAYFCASSLAGYTGELFFGEGSRLTVL.

The chain couples TRBV6-6 to TRBJ2-7; D remains ambiguous. Germline loops: CDR1 MNHNY, CDR2 SVGAGI (reference sequence). This CDR3 spans 15 amino acids. V lost 0 bases and J lost 0, with 9 bases in between. DNA for the CDR3: TGTGCCAGCAGTTACTCGGAAAATAGCTCCTACGAGCAGTACTTC. This translates into CASSYSENSSYEQYF.

The sample holds one count of this clone. V and J are TRBV6-1 and TRBJ2-1; D remains unclear. The germline V gene has CDR1 MNHNS and CDR2 SASEGT. CDR3 size: 15 residues. Trimming left V 6 bases short and J 3 bases short, with 15 bases between. The CDR3 sequence is CASSPQTGLYNEQFF. CDR3 in DNA: TGTGCCAGCAGCCCACAGACGGGCCTCTACAATGAGCAGTTCTTC.

For this clone: It is likely a read error, because the conserved phenylalanine at the end of the CDR3 is missing. No DNA is shown, since the ends of the CDR3 on it are uncertain; the CDR3 is the one TCRdb lists. CDR3 loop: CASSRDSTAISP. The genes are TRBV7-8 and TRBJ1-1; TRBD1, the table's D call, lacks a check against the DNA. Per germline, CDR1 SGHVS and CDR2 FQNEAQ. The CDR3 has 12 amino acids, counting both end residues.

The chain recombines TRBV5-4 with TRBJ2-7; 8 bases agree with TRBD1. The CDR3 is made up of 13 amino acids. Germline CDR1 reads SGHNT; CDR2 reads YYREEE (reference sequence). Trimming removed 5 bases from V and 3 bases from J; junction bases left unmatched: 4. The CDR3 is CASRAGQGYEQYF. CDR3 bases: TGTGCCAGCAGAGCCGGACAGGGCTACGAGCAGTACTTC.

The gene calls are TRBV10-3 and TRBJ1-1, with 8 nucleotides matching TRBD1. J lost 4 bases, V lost 3 bases, and 10 bases had no gene match. The CDR3 is 16 residues long. Germline CDR1 is ENHRY and CDR2 is SYGVKD. The CDR3: CAISESGGAGVTEAFF. In DNA, the CDR3 is TGTGCCATCAGTGAATCAGGGGGCGCAGGAGTCACTGAAGCTTTCTTT.

Only one count was recorded for this clone. J is TRBJ1-5 and V is TRBV25-1, with TRBD1 identical over 8 bases. The germline gives CDR1 MGHDK, CDR2 SYGVNS. The CDR3 extends over 13 amino acids. V lost 5 bases to trimming and J lost 5 bases; unmatched junction nucleotides: 2. CDR3 DNA sequence: TGTGCCAGCAGTCCACAGGGGGATCAGCCCCAGCATTTT. It translates to CASSPQGDQPQHF. The full variable domain, with the rest looked up from reference TRBV25-1 and TRBJ1-5, is EADIYQTPRYLVIGTGKKITLECSQTMGHDKMYWYQQDPGMELHLIHYSYGVNSTEKGDLSSESTVSRIRTEHFPLTLESARPSHTSQYLCASSPQGDQPQHFGDGTRLSIL.

The chain has TRBV5-1 and TRBJ2-3; 9 nucleotides line up with TRBD2. This CDR3 region has 19 residues. The germline gives CDR1 SGHRS, CDR2 YFSETQ. The J segment lost 6 bases and the V segment lost 4 bases, leaving 21 bases of the junction unmatched. CDR3 DNA sequence: TGCGCCAGCAGCCCACGCGCGCGACCTGGCGGGAGGGCCGGTGATACGCAGTATTTT. It translates to CASSPRARPGGRAGDTQYF. Variable domain in full (rest from reference TRBV5-1 and TRBJ2-3): KAGVTQTPRYLIKTRGQQVTLSCSPISGHRSVSWYQQTPGQGLQFLFEYFSETQRNKGNFPGRFSGRQFSNSRSEMNVSTLELGDSALYLCASSPRARPGGRAGDTQYFGPGTRLTVL.

This chain joins TRBV2 and TRBJ2-5; no definite D call. Between the trimmed V and J ends, which lost 6 bases and 0 bases, there was a span of 2 bases. Germline CDR1 and CDR2: SNHLY and FYNNEI. The CDR3 extends over 11 amino acids. The CDR3 protein is CASRYQETQYF. The CDR3 DNA sequence: TGTGCCAGCAGGTACCAAGAGACCCAGTACTTC.

The chain carries TRBV19 and TRBJ2-1, with D possibly being TRBD2 (6 bases). This CDR3 has 15 amino acids. CDR1 and CDR2 from the germline V gene are LNHDA and SQIVND (reference sequence). The ends were cut back, 4 bases at V and 4 bases at J, with 14 bases in the middle. The CDR3 reads CASSTSGLEYNEQFF. The CDR3, as DNA: TGTGCCAGTAGTACCTCGGGACTGGAGTACAATGAGCAGTTCTTC. The full variable domain, completed using reference TRBV19 and TRBJ2-1, is DGGITQSPKYLFRKEGQNVTLSCEQNLNHDAMYWYRQDPGQGLRLIYYSQIVNDFQKGDIAEGYSVSREKKESFPLTVTSAQKNPTAFYLCASSTSGLEYNEQFFGPGTRLTVL.

This chain joins TRBV27 and TRBJ2-7, with a tentative D call TRBD1 (5 bases). The germline CDR1 and CDR2 sequences are MNHEY and SMNVEV (reference sequence). Trimming shortened V by 2 bases and J by 3 bases, and 8 bases separated the two germline ends. CDR3 length: 13 amino acids. CDR3 region: CASSLIGHYEQYF. CDR3 in DNA: TGTGCCAGCAGTTTAATAGGACACTACGAGCAGTACTTC.

This chain's CDR3 is CASSSASTGLRYEQYF. CDR3 nucleotides: TGTGCCAGCAGTTCTGCCTCGACAGGGTTGAGATACGAGCAGTACTTC. This chain links TRBV27 with TRBJ2-7; 7 bases are shared with TRBD1. CDR3 size: 16 residues. The germline V gene has CDR1 MNHEY and CDR2 SMNVEV (reference sequence). V shed 4 bases and J 4 bases; nucleotides not matched to a gene: 13.

The chain recombines TRBV30 with TRBJ1-6, with TRBD1 matching 7 bases. The CDR3 has 15 residues. With V trimmed by 2 bases and J by 7 bases, 8 bases remained unmatched. Germline-derived CDR1 and CDR2 are GTSNPN and SVGIG (reference sequence). In nucleotides, the CDR3 is TGTGCCTGGAGTCAGGGGGACGTGTGGAATTCACCCCTCCACTTT. It codes for CAWSQGDVWNSPLHF.

This rearrangement joins TRBV11-3 to TRBJ2-6; D might be TRBD2 (5 bases). V gave up 5 bases and J gave up 0 bases, with 11 bases separating them. The V gene's germline CDR1 is SGHNT and CDR2 YENEEA. This CDR3 spans 16 amino acids. The DNA for the CDR3 is TGTGCCAGCAGCGAGGGAGCGACCTCTGGGGCCAACGTCCTGACTTTC. Encoded protein: CASSEGATSGANVLTF.